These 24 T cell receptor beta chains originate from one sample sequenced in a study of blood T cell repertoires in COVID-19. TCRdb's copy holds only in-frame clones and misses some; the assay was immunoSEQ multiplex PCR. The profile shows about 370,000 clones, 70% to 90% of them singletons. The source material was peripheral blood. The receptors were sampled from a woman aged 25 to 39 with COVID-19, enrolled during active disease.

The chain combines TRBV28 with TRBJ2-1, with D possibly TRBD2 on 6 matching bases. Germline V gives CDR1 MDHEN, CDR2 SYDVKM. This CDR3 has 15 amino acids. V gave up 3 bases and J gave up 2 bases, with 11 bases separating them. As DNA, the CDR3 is TGTGCCAGCAGTTTTAGTGGGGGGACCTACAATGAGCAGTTCTTC. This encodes CASSFSGGTYNEQFF.

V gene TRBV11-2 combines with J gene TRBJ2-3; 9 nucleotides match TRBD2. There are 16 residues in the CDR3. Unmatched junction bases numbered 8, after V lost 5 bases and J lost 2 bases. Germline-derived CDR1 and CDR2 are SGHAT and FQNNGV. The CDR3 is CASSNRLADYTDTQYF. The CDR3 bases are TGTGCCAGCAGCAACCGACTAGCGGACTACACAGATACGCAGTATTTT.

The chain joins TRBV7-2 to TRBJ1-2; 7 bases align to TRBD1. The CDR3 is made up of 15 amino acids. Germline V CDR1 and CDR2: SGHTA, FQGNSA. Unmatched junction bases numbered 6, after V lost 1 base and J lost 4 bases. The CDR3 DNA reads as TGTGCCAGCAGCTTAGTTGCAGGGGGAAGCTATGGCTACACCTTC. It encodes CASSLVAGGSYGYTF.

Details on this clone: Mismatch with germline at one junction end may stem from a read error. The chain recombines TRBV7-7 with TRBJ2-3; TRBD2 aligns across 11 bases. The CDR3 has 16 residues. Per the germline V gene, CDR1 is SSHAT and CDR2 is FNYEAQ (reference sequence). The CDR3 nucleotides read TGTGCTAGCAGCTTAGGCGCGCCTAGCGGGGGGTATACGCAGTATTTT. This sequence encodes CASSLGAPSGGYTQYF.

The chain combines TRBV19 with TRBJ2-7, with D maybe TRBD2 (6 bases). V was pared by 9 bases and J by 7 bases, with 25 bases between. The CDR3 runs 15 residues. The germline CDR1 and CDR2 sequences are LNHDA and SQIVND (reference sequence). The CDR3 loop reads CASAPREVAAGEQYV. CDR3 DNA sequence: TGTGCCAGCGCCCCTCGGGAAGTAGCGGCGGGGGAGCAGTACGTC.

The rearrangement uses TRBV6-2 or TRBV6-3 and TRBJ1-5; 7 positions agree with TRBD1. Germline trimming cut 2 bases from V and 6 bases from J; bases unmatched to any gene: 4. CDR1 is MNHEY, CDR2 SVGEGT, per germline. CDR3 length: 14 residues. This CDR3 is CASSYVTGVQPQHF. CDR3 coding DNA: TGTGCCAGCAGTTACGTCACAGGGGTTCAGCCCCAGCATTTT.

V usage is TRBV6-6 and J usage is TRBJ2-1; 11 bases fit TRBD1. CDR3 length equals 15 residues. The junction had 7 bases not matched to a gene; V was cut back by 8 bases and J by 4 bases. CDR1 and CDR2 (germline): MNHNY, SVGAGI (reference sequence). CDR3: CASSPGQGGYNEQFF. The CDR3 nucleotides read TGTGCCAGCTCCCCGGGACAGGGGGGATACAATGAGCAGTTCTTC.

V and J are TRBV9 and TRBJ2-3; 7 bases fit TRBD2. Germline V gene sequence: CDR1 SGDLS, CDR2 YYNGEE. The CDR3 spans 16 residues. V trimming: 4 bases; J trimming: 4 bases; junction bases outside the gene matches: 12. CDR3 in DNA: TGTGCCAGCAGCCCCGGGGCGGGAGCCGTCCCAGATACGCAGTATTTT. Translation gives CASSPGAGAVPDTQYF.

The CDR3 spells CASSRLAGGLETQYF. As DNA, the CDR3 is TGTGCCAGCAGTCGACTAGCGGGAGGGCTGGAGACCCAGTACTTC. The chain uses TRBV6-2 or TRBV6-3 and TRBJ2-5, with 14 bases that match TRBD2. Germline V gene data show CDR1 as MNHEY and CDR2 as SVGEGT. The trim removed 5 bases at V and 5 bases at J, leaving 4 bases unmatched. CDR3 size: 15 residues.

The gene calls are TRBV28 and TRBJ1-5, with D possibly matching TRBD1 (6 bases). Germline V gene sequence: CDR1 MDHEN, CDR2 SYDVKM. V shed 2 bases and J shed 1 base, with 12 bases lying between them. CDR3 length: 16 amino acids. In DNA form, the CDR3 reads TGTGCCAGCAGTTTACTTACAGGGAGAAGCAATCAGCCCCAGCATTTT. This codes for CASSLLTGRSNQPQHF.

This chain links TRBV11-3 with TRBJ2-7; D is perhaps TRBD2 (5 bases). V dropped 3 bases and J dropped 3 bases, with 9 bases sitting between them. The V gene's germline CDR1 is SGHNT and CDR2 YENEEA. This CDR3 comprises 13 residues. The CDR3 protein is CASSLTTNYEQYF. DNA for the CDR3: TGTGCCAGCAGCTTGACTACCAACTACGAGCAGTACTTC.

The CDR3 spells CASSDTGGGIGYEQYF. The CDR3, as DNA: TGTGCCAGCAGTGATACAGGGGGCGGAATAGGCTACGAGCAGTACTTC. The V call is TRBV6-1, the J call TRBJ2-7; 9 positions match TRBD1. Germline CDR1 and CDR2: MNHNS and SASEGT. Trimming removed 3 bases from V and 3 bases from J; junction bases left unmatched: 9. This CDR3 is 16 amino acids long.

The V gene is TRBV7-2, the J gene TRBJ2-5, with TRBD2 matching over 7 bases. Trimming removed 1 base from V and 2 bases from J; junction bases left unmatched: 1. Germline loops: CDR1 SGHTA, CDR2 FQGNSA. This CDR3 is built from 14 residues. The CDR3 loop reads CASSLVGGQETQYF. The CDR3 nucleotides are TGTGCCAGCAGCTTAGTCGGGGGGCAAGAGACCCAGTACTTC.

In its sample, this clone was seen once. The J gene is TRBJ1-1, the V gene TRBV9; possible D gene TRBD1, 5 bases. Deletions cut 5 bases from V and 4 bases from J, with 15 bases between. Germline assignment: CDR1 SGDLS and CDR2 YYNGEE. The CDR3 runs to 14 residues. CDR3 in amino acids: CASSYEIGGTEAFF. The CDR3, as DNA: TGTGCCAGCAGTTACGAGATCGGGGGCACTGAAGCTTTCTTT. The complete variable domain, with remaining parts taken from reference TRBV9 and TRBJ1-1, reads DSGVTQTPKHLITATGQRVTLRCSPRSGDLSVYWYQQSLDQGLQFLIQYYNGEERAKGNILERFSAQQFPDLHSELNLSSLELGDSALYFCASSYEIGGTEAFFGQGTRLTVV.

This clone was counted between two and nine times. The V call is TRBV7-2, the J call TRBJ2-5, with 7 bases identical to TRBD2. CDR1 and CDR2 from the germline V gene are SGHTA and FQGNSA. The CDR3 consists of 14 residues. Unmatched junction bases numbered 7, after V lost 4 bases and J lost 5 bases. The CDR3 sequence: CASSYQRGQETQYF. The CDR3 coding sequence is TGTGCCAGCAGCTATCAGCGGGGTCAGGAGACCCAGTACTTC.

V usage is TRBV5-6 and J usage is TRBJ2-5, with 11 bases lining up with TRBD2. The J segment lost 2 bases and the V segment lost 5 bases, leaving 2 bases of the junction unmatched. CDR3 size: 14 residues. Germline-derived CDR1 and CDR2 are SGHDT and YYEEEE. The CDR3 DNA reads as TGTGCCAGCAGGGGACTAGCGGCACAAGAGACCCAGTACTTC. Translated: CASRGLAAQETQYF.

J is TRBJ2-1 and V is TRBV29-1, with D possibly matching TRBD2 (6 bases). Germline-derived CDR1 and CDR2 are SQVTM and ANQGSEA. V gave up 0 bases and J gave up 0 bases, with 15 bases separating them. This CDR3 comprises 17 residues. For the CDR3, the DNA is TGCAGCGTTGAAGATCTTCCGGGGGAGAGCTCCTACAATGAGCAGTTCTTC. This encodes CSVEDLPGESSYNEQFF.

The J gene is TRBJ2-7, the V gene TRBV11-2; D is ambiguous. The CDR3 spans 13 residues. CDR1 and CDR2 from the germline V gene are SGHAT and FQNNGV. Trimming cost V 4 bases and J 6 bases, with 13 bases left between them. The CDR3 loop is CASSSSPDSEQYF. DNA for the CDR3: TGTGCCAGCAGCTCTAGTCCCGATAGCGAGCAGTACTTC.

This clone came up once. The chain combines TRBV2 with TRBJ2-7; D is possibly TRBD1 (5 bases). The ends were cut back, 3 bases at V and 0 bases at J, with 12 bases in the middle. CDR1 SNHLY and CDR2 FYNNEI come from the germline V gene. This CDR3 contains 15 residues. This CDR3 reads CASSEGRVSSYEQYV. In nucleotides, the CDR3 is TGTGCCAGCAGTGAGGGCAGGGTTAGCTCCTACGAGCAGTACGTC.

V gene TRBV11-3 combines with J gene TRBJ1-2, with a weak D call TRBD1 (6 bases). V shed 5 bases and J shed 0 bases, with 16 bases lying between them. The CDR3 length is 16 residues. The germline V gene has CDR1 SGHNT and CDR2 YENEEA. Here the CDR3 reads CASSHGQPNPNYGYTF. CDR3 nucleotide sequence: TGTGCCAGCAGCCATGGACAGCCTAACCCTAACTATGGCTACACCTTC.

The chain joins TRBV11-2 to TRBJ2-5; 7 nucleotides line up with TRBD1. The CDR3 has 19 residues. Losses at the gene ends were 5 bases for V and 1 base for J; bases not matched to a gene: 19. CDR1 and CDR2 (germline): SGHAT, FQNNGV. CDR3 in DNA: TGTGCCAGCAGCCCCACGTCGACTACTTACGGGGACAGCCAAGAGACCCAGTACTTC. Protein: CASSPTSTTYGDSQETQYF.

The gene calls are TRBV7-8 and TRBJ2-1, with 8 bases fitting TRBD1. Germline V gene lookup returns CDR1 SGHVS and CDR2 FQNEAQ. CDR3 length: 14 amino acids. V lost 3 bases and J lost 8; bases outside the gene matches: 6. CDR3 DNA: TGTGCCAGCAGCTTGGGGACAGGATCATATGAGCAGTTCTTC. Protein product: CASSLGTGSYEQFF. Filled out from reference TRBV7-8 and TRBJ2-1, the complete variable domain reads GAGVSQSPRYKVAKRGQDVALRCDPISGHVSLFWYQQALGQGPEFLTYFQNEAQLDKSGLPSDRFFAERPEGSVSTLKIQRTQQEDSAVYLCASSLGTGSYEQFFGPGTRLTVL.

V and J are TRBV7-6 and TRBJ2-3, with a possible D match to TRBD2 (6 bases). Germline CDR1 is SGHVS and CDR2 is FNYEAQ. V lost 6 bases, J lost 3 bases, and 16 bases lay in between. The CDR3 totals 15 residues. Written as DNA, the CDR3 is TGTGCCAGCAGTTACCCAACCGCGGGGACAGATACGCAGTATTTT. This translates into CASSYPTAGTDTQYF.

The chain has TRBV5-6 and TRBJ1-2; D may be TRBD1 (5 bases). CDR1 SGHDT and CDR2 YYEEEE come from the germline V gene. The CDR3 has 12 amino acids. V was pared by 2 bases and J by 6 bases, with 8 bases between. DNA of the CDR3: TGTGCCAGCAGCTTTGGGGGGAATGGCTACACCTTC. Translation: CASSFGGNGYTF.